These 11 T cell receptor beta chains came from one sample sequenced in a study of blood T cell repertoires in COVID-19. TCRdb keeps only in-frame clones here, not all; method: immunoSEQ multiplex PCR. The sample lists about 230,000 clones, 84% occurring once. Sample: peripheral blood. Receptors were obtained from a woman aged 40-49 years who had recovered from COVID-19.

This clone appeared a few times. V usage is TRBV4-3 and J usage is TRBJ1-4; weak D call: TRBD1 (5 bases). Looked up from germline, CDR1 is LGHNA and CDR2 is YSLEER. V was pared by 0 bases and J by 7 bases, with 9 bases between. This CDR3 comprises 14 residues. CDR3 bases: TGCGCCAGCAGCCAAGATATCCAGGGTGAAAAACTGTTTTTT. This sequence encodes CASSQDIQGEKLFF.

The chain is built from TRBV7-2 and TRBJ2-3, with 9 nucleotides matching TRBD2. Germline values: CDR1 SGHTA, CDR2 FQGNSA. Trimming removed 5 bases from V and 1 base from J; junction bases left unmatched: 1. The CDR3 sequence is 14 residues long. CDR3 nucleotide sequence: TGTGCCAGCAGCCGCGGGGGGGGCACAGATACGCAGTATTTT. Protein: CASSRGGGTDTQYF. Together with reference TRBV7-2 and TRBJ2-3, the CDR3 gives the full variable domain: GAGVSQSPSNKVTEKGKDVELRCDPISGHTALYWYRQSLGQGLEFLIYFQGNSAPDKSGLPSDRFSAERTGGSVSTLTIQRTQQEDSAVYLCASSRGGGTDTQYFGPGTRLTVL.

The chain combines TRBV5-5 with TRBJ2-7; D perhaps matches TRBD2 (5 bases). The CDR3 has 14 amino acids. Trimming took off 5 bases at V and 9 bases at J, with 21 bases between the two ends. Germline CDR1 and CDR2: SGHKS and YYEKEE (reference sequence). The CDR3 sequence is CASSFRSNSVVQYF. In DNA, the CDR3 is TGTGCCAGCAGTTTTCGCTCTAATAGCGTGGTGCAGTACTTC. The whole variable domain, filled in from reference TRBV5-5 and TRBJ2-7, reads DAGVTQSPTHLIKTRGQQVTLRCSPISGHKSVSWYQQVLGQGPQFIFQYYEKEERGRGNFPDRFSARQFPNYSSELNVNALLLGDSALYLCASSFRSNSVVQYFGPGTRLTVT.

This clone was counted a single time. This sequence joins TRBV6-5 and TRBJ1-2; D is uncertain. With 0 bases removed from V and 0 bases from J, the gap between germline ends came to 5 bases. CDR3 length equals 14 residues. The germline gives CDR1 MNHEY, CDR2 SVGAGI. The CDR3 spells CASSYSRANYGYTF. The CDR3 DNA is TGTGCCAGCAGTTACTCGAGGGCTAACTATGGCTACACCTTC.

The chain links TRBV18 to TRBJ1-2, with 9 bases fitting TRBD1. Per germline, CDR1 KGHSH and CDR2 LQKENI. The CDR3 consists of 16 residues. V gave up 5 bases and J gave up 6 bases; unmatched junction bases: 13. CDR3 protein: CASSSLWDRDYHGYTF. Written as DNA, the CDR3 is TGTGCCAGCTCATCTCTTTGGGACAGGGACTATCATGGCTACACCTTC. The complete variable domain, with remaining parts taken from reference TRBV18 and TRBJ1-2, reads NAGVMQNPRHLVRRRGQEARLRCSPMKGHSHVYWYRQLPEEGLKFMVYLQKENIIDESGMPKERFSAEFPKEGPSILRIQQVVRGDSAAYFCASSSLWDRDYHGYTFGSGTRLTVV.

The V and J genes are TRBV2 and TRBJ1-4, with TRBD1 identical over 7 bases. The V and J ends lost 6 bases and 4 bases, in that order; junction bases with no gene match: 8. The germline gives CDR1 SNHLY, CDR2 FYNNEI. CDR3 length equals 15 residues. DNA of the CDR3: TGTGCCAGCAGCCAAAACGGACAGGATAATGAAAAACTGTTTTTT. Its protein product is CASSQNGQDNEKLFF.

The rearrangement links TRBV23-1 to TRBJ1-2; D is unresolved. TRBV23-1 is designated an ORF whose function remains uncertain. V gave up 1 base and J gave up 5 bases, with 20 bases separating them. The CDR3 has 17 residues. The CDR3 DNA sequence: TGCGCCAGCAGTCAATTCCCGAAAGCCGCCCCCACGTATGGCTACACCTTC. It yields the protein CASSQFPKAAPTYGYTF.

The chain is built from TRBV9 and TRBJ2-1; the D gene is possibly TRBD2 (5 bases). CDR1 SGDLS and CDR2 YYNGEE come from the germline V gene. V was shortened by 4 bases and J by 0 bases, with 17 bases between the two germline ends. The length of the CDR3 is 17 residues. The CDR3 sequence is CASSPFIPGNSYNEQFF. The CDR3 DNA is TGTGCCAGCAGCCCTTTTATCCCGGGAAACTCCTACAATGAGCAGTTCTTC.

This chain uses TRBV5-1 with TRBJ2-7; possibly TRBD1 for D (5 bases). Germline loops: CDR1 SGHRS, CDR2 YFSETQ. V lost 3 bases, J lost 5 bases, and 15 bases lay in between. The CDR3 consists of 14 residues. The CDR3 region has the DNA TGCGCCAGCAGCTATATGTCAGGGTCGAACGAGCAGTACTTC. This sequence encodes CASSYMSGSNEQYF.

The DNA for the CDR3 is TGTGCCAGCAATCGACAGGGATACGGCTACACCTTC. Translating gives CASNRQGYGYTF. The rearrangement links TRBV2 to TRBJ1-2, with 7 bases lining up with TRBD1. Per germline, CDR1 SNHLY and CDR2 FYNNEI. The CDR3 is 12 amino acids. V gave up 7 bases and J gave up 8 bases; unmatched junction bases: 7. The full variable domain, its missing parts supplied by reference TRBV2 and TRBJ1-2, is EPEVTQTPSHQVTQMGQEVILRCVPISNHLYFYWYRQILGQKVEFLVSFYNNEISEKSEIFDDQFSVERPDGSNFTLKIRSTKLEDSAMYFCASNRQGYGYTFGSGTRLTVV.

The chain recombines TRBV11-3 with TRBJ2-3; D gene uncertain. In germline, CDR1 is SGHNT, CDR2 YENEEA. Trimming left V 6 bases short and J 4 bases short, with 17 bases between. This CDR3 is 15 amino acids long. CDR3 sequence reads: CASRVGSISADTQYF. CDR3 coding DNA: TGTGCCAGCAGAGTGGGCAGCATTTCTGCAGATACGCAGTATTTT. Variable domain in full (rest from reference TRBV11-3 and TRBJ2-3): EAGVVQSPRYKIIEKKQPVAFWCNPISGHNTLYWYLQNLGQGPELLIRYENEEAVDDSQLPKDRFSAERLKGVDSTLKIQPAELGDSAVYLCASRVGSISADTQYFGPGTRLTVL.